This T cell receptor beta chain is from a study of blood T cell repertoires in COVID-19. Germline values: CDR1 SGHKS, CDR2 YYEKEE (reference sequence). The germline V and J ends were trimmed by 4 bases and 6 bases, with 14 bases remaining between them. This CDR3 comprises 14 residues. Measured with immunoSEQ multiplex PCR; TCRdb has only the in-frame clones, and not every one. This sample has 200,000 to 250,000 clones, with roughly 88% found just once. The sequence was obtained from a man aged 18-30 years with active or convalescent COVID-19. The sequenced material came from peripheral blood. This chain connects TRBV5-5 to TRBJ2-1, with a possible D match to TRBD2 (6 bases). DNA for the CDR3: TGTGCCAGCAGCCTCCCGGGAGCGGTCAATGAGCAGTTCTTC. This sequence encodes CASSLPGAVNEQFF.